This T cell receptor (beta chain) was profiled in a study of blood T cells in healthy people across ages. Then a second PCR, running roughly 7 to 11 cycles, was carried out with a sample-barcoded 5' primer and a J-beta primer mix. Each CDR3 protein gets one entry after TCRdb re-called the 5' RACE reads with MiXCR. This table holds more than 1 million distinct CDR3 sequences, 40% to 45% found once. This clonotype was recorded once. There are 13 residues in the CDR3. In germline, CDR1 is MDHEN, CDR2 SYDVKM. V gave up 8 bases and J gave up 9 bases; unmatched junction bases: 10. This chain joins TRBV28 and TRBJ1-2; 9 nucleotides align to TRBD1. This sequence originates from a woman in her fifties or sixties in good health. The sample consisted of blood. In DNA form, the CDR3 reads TGTGCCAGCCGAGACTCGGACAGGGGTCGCTACACCTTC. Encoded protein: CASRDSDRGRYTF.